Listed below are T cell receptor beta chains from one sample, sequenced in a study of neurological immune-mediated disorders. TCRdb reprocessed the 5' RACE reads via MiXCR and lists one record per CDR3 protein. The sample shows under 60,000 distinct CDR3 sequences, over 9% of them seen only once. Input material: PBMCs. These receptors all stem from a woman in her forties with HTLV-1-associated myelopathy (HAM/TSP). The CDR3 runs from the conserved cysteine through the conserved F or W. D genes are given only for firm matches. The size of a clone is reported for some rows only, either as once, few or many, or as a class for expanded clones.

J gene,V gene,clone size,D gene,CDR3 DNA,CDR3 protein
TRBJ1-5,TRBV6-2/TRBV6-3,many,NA,TGTGCCAGCAGTTATGGGCCAGGGCTCCAGCCCCAGCATTTT,CASSYGPGLQPQHF
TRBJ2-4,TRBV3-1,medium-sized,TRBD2,TGTGCCAGCAGCCAATCGAGCGGGGGGGCGGCCAAAAACATTCAGTACTTC,CASSQSSGGAAKNIQYF
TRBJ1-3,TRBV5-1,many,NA,TGCGCCAGCAGCCGTCCCGATGGAAACACCATATATTTT,CASSRPDGNTIYF
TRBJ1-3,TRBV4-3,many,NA,TGCGCCAGCAGCCTCAGAGCCGGAAACACCATATATTTT,CASSLRAGNTIYF
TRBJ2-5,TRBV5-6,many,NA,TGTGCCAGCAGCTTGGAGTGGGCTGAGACCCAGTACTTC,CASSLEWAETQYF
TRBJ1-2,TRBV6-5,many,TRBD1,TGTGCCAGCAGTGGACAGGGGTTGGGTGGCTACACCTTC,CASSGQGLGGYTF
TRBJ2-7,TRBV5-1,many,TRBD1,TGCGCCAGCAGCTTCCTGGACAGGGATAGGGCTTACGAGCAGTACTTC,CASSFLDRDRAYEQYF
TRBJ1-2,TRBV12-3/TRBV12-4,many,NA,TGTGCCAGCAGTCGACGGCAGGGGACTAACTATGGCTACACCTTC,CASSRRQGTNYGYTF
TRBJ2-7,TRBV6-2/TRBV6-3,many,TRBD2,TGTGCCAGCAGTTACGGGCGGGGGAGCCAACATACCTACGAGCAGTACTTC,CASSYGRGSQHTYEQYF
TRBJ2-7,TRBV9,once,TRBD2,TGTGCCAGCTCCAATAGCGGGAATACCTACGAGCAGTACTTC,CASSNSGNTYEQYF
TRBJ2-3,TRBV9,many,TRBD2,TGTGCCAGCAGCCCAGGGACTAGCGGCTTCACAGATACGCAGTATTTT,CASSPGTSGFTDTQYF
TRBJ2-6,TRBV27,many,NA,TGTGCCAGCAGTTTTGCGACGACTGGGGCCAACGTCCTGACTTTC,CASSFATTGANVLTF
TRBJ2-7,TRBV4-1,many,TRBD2,TGCGCCAGCAGCCAAGCTAGCGGGGGGGCCGCCGAGCAGTACTTC,CASSQASGGAAEQYF
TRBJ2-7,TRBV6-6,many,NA,TGTGCCACCCACGGGCAGGGAGGAAGCTACGAGCAGTACTTC,CATHGQGGSYEQYF
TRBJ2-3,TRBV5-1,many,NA,TGCGCCAGCAGCCCCGACGGGTTCCGCACAGATACGCAGTATTTT,CASSPDGFRTDTQYF
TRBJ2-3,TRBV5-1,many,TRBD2,TGCGCCAGCAGCTCACCTAGCGGGGGCGGAGATACGCAGTATTTT,CASSSPSGGGDTQYF
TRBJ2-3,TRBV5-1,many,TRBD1,TGCGCCAGCAGCTCCGACAGGGGAGCAGATACGCAGTATTTT,CASSSDRGADTQYF
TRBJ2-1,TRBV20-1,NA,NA,TGCAGTGCTAGTTCCGGGACACCCGACCGGGAGCAGTTCTTC,CSASSGTPDREQFF
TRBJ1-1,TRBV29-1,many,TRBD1,TGCAGCGTTGAGCTAGGGGGCACCTCGAACACTGAAGCTTTCTTT,CSVELGGTSNTEAFF
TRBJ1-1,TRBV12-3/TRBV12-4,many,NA,TGTGCCAGCAGTCCGGGTCCGGGGACTGAAGCTTTCTTT,CASSPGPGTEAFF
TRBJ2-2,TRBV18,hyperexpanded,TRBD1,TGTGCCAGCTCACCAGACAGGGGAGCCGGGGAGCTGTTTTTT,CASSPDRGAGELFF
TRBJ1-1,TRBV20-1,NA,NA,TGCAGTGCTAGAGAAACGGGTGGCACTGAAGCTTTCTTT,CSARETGGTEAFF
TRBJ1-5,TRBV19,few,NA,TGTGCCAGTAGTTCTTACGGGGTTGATCAGCCCCAGCATTTT,CASSSYGVDQPQHF
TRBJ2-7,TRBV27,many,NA,TGTGCCAGCTCCCTCGCGACTAACCCTCTCAGCGAGCAGTACTTC,CASSLATNPLSEQYF
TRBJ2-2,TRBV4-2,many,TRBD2,TGTGCCAGCAGCCCTCTACCCCTCCTAGCGGGGGGGAACACCGGGGAGCTGTTTTTT,CASSPLPLLAGGNTGELFF
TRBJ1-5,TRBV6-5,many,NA,TGTGCCAGCGGTCAGCCCCAGCATTTT,CASGQPQHF
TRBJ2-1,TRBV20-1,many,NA,TGCAGTGCAAAAAAACAGGGACGGGCCTACAATGAGCAGTTCTTC,CSAKKQGRAYNEQFF
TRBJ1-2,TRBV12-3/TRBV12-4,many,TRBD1,TGTGCCAGCAGTCCCCTTCCGGGACAGGGGGATGGCTACACCTTC,CASSPLPGQGDGYTF
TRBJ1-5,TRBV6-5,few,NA,TGTGCCAGCAGCAAACGCGGGGGTACAGGGTACAATCAGCCCCAGCATTTT,CASSKRGGTGYNQPQHF
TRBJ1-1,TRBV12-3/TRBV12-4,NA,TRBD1,TGTGTCAGCACCTCTGGACAGGTGGGTCAAGCTTTCTTT,CVSTSGQVGQAFF
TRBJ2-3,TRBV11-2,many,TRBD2,TGTGCCAGCAGCTTAGGGGGGGGGGAAACAGATACGCAGTATTTT,CASSLGGGETDTQYF
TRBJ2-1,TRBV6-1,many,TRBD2,TGTGCCAGCAGAGGGAGCGGGGGGATATACAATGAGCAGTTCTTC,CASRGSGGIYNEQFF
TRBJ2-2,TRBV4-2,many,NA,TGTGCCAGCAGCCAAGCAGATCTGGACACCGGGGAGCTGTTTTTT,CASSQADLDTGELFF
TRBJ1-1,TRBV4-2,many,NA,TGTGCCAGCAGCCAGGAGGCGGGGAACACTGAAGCTTTCTTT,CASSQEAGNTEAFF
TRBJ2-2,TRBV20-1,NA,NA,TGCAGTGATCCAGATTCGGCGGGCAACGGGGAGCTGTTTTTT,CSDPDSAGNGELFF
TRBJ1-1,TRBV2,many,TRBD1,TGTGCCAGCAGGGGGACAGGGGCGGGCACTGAAGCTTTCTTT,CASRGTGAGTEAFF
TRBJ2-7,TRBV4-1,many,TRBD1,TGCGCCAGCAGCCTTTTGCAGGGGGCATACGAGCAGTACTTC,CASSLLQGAYEQYF
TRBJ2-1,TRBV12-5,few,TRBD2,TGTGCTAGTGGTTTGGGGACTAGCGGGGGTCACAATGAGCAGTTCTTC,CASGLGTSGGHNEQFF
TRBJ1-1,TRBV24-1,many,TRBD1,TGTGCCACCAGACCGGGACAGGGGACAAAGAACACTGAAGCTTTCTTT,CATRPGQGTKNTEAFF
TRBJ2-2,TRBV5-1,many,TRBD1,TGCGCCAGCAGCTTGACGGGACAGGACGTTGGGGAGCTGTTTTTT,CASSLTGQDVGELFF
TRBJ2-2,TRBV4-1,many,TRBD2,TGCGCCAGCAAGGCGGGGGGGCCGAACACCGGGGAGCTGTTTTTT,CASKAGGPNTGELFF
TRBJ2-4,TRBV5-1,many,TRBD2,TGCGCCAGCAGCCTCCAGGGAGGGTCGAACATTCAGTACTTC,CASSLQGGSNIQYF
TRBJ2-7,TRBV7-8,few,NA,TGTGCCAGCAGCTTAGCATCTGGAGACAGGTGGTTATTGGGGGACTTAAGCTCCTACGAGCAGTACTTC,CASSLASGDRWLLGDLSSYEQYF
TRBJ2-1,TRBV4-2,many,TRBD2,TGTGCCAGCAGCCAAGAAGTAGCGGGGGGTCGGGATGAGCAGTTCTTC,CASSQEVAGGRDEQFF
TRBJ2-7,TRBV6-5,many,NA,TGTGCCAGCAGTCCCGTCGGGGGCGAGCAGTACTTC,CASSPVGGEQYF
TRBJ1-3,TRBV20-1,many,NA,TGCAGTGCTACCCAAACTGGAAACACCATATATTTT,CSATQTGNTIYF
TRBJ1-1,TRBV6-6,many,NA,TGTGCCAGCAGTCCCAGAGGACTTGACACTGAAGCTTTCTTT,CASSPRGLDTEAFF
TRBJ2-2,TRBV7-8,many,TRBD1,TGTGCCAGCAGCCGAAAAGTTGGACAGGGGGTCTTGGCGAACACCGGGGAGCTGTTTTTT,CASSRKVGQGVLANTGELFF
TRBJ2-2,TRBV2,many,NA,TGTGCCACCAGGTGGGGACGGACCGGGGAGCTGTTTTTT,CATRWGRTGELFF
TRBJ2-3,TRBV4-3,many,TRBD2,TGCGCCAGCAGCCAAGATGGGACTAGCGGGGGAACAGATACGCAGTATTTT,CASSQDGTSGGTDTQYF
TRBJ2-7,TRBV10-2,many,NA,TGCGCCAGCACGGGTCTGTTGAACGAGCAGTACTTC,CASTGLLNEQYF
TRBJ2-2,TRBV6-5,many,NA,TGTGCCAGCAGTTACTCCCGACGTACCGGGGAGCTGTTTTTT,CASSYSRRTGELFF
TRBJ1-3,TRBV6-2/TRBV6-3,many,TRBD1,TGTGCCAGCAGTATCTCCGGGACAGGGAACTCTGGAAACACCATATATTTT,CASSISGTGNSGNTIYF
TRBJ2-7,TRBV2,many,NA,TGTGCCAGCAGTTCGCTATCAGGACTTAGCCCTTACTCCTACGAGCAGTACTTC,CASSSLSGLSPYSYEQYF
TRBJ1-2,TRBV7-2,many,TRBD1,TGTGCCAGCAGCTCCTACCGACAGGGGGCCGTCTACACCTTC,CASSSYRQGAVYTF
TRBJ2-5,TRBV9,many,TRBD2,TGTGCCAGCAGCGTAGAAGGGACTAGTGGGGAGACCCAGTACTTC,CASSVEGTSGETQYF
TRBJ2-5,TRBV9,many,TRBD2,TGTGCCAGCAGCGTAGACCGCGGGGGAATGGAGACCCAGTACTTC,CASSVDRGGMETQYF
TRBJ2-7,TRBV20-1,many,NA,TGCAGTGCTAGAGACCAGGGCTCAGGTGGCGACGAGCAGTACTTC,CSARDQGSGGDEQYF
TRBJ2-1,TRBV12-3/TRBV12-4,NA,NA,TGTGCCAGCACCCCGGTTCAGATCGCCTACAATGAGCAGTTCTTC,CASTPVQIAYNEQFF
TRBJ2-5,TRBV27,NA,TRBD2,TGTGCCAGCAGTTTAATCGGGCTAGCGGAAGAGACCCAGTACTTC,CASSLIGLAEETQYF